This T cell receptor (beta chain) is drawn from a study of tumor-infiltrating lymphocytes in primary liver carcinoma. For the study at large: In every tissue type, samples returned a similar yield of roughly 3.5 to 8 million productive TCRbeta reads. Study-level findings and limits: It was tumor-adjacent and tumor-blood pairs that overlapped less than tumor region pairs did.

This CDR3 has 14 amino acids. Trimming pared 9 bases from V and 2 bases from J, leaving 14 bases between. Germline V lookup: CDR1 ENHRY, CDR2 SYGVKD. The study extracted blood RNA from unsorted whole blood and also extracted germline DNA. Researchers reported drawing around 3.6 milliliters of peripheral blood before surgery. Reverse transcription of roughly 480 ng total RNA with a constant-region primer produced TCR beta cDNA. Slightly modified ARM-PCR served as the procedure for the TCR beta libraries. These libraries came from three rounds of nested multiplex PCR. Use of TRBV1-TRBV30 forward primers with a C-beta reverse primer characterized the first two PCR rounds, which lasted nine to eleven cycles each. TCRdb re-called the multiplex PCR reads through MiXCR, storing one row per CDR3 protein. The sample lists 250,000 to 400,000 distinct CDR3 sequences; approximately 60% were seen once. This clonotype occurred once. Its matching antigen is unknown. A much larger clone lies one base from this, so it may be a read error.

The genes are TRBV10-3 and TRBJ2-1, with D possibly being TRBD1 (6 bases). The specimen was peripheral blood. The TCR originated in a man in his forties with primary liver carcinoma and hepatitis B virus infection. The DNA of the CDR3 is TGTGCCATAAAGACAGGCATGGCCTACAATGAGCAGTTCTTC. This encodes CAIKTGMAYNEQFF.